Listed below are T cell receptor beta chains from one sample, sequenced in a study of cytomegalovirus exposure and HLA in healthy donors. The table came from immunoSEQ multiplex PCR; TCRdb's copy has only in-frame clones and leaves some out. Among more than 90,000 clones listed, about 80% were seen once. Sequencing input: PBMCs. Source of these receptors: a man aged 35 to 55 in good health and CMV-seronegative. The CDR3 runs from the conserved cysteine through the conserved F or W. The D gene is left open where the match is weak. Not all rows give a size; the values are once, few, many and, for expanded clones, a class.

>TRBJ2-3|TRBV5-1|.|TRBD1
TGCGCCAGCAGCCAGGCAGGGGGAGATACGCAGTATTTT
CASSQAGGDTQYF
>TRBJ2-3|TRBV6-5|few|.
TGTGCCAGCAGTTACTCGTTGGACTCCGCAATTCATACGCAGTATTTT
CASSYSLDSAIHTQYF
>TRBJ1-1|TRBV7-9|.|.
TGTGCCAGCAGCTTAGCGGAGGGCAACTCTGAAGCTTTCTTT
CASSLAEGNSEAFF
>TRBJ2-7|TRBV7-9|.|.
TGTGCCAGCAGCCGCGGTCCCGAGCAGTACTTC
CASSRGPEQYF
>TRBJ1-5|TRBV28|.|TRBD1
TGTGCCAGCAGTGGCGGACAGGGACTCAATCAGCCCCAGCATTTT
CASSGGQGLNQPQHF
>TRBJ2-3|TRBV14|.|.
TGTGCCAGCAGGACTAAAGAAGACCCTTTGCTAGATACGCAGTATTTT
CASRTKEDPLLDTQYF
>TRBJ1-4|TRBV9|.|.
TGTGCCAGCAACCCAAGGGGGGGCCTTGAAAAACTGTTTTTT
CASNPRGGLEKLFF
>TRBJ2-6|TRBV5-6|.|TRBD1
TGTGCCAGCAGCTCGGGACAGGGAACTTTCTCTTTTGGGGCCAACGTCCTGACTTTC
CASSSGQGTFSFGANVLTF
>TRBJ2-5|TRBV21-1|.|.
TGTGCCAGCAGCACGACCCAGCCAGGGCGGCTGGAGACCCAGTACTTC
CASSTTQPGRLETQYF
>TRBJ1-1|TRBV5-6|few|.
TGTGCCAGCAGCTCGGGGAACACTGAAGCTTTCTTT
CASSSGNTEAFF
>TRBJ2-5|TRBV6-6|.|.
TGTGCCAGCACGGGGCAAGAGACCCAGTACTTC
CASTGQETQYF